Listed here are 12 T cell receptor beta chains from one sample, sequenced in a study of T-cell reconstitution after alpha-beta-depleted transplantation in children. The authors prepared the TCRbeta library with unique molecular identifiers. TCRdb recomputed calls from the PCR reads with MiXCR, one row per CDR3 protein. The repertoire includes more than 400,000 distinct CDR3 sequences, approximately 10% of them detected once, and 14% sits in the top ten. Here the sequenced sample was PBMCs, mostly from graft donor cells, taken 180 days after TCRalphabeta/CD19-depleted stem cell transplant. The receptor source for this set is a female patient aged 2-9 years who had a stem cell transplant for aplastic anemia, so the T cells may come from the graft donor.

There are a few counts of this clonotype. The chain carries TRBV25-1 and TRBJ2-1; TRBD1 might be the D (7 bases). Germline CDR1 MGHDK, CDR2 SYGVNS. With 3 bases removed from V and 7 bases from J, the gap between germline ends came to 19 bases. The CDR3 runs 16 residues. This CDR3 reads CASSDRRQGGRNEQFF. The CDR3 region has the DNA TGTGCCAGCAGTGATAGGCGACAGGGTGGGAGGAATGAGCAGTTCTTC.

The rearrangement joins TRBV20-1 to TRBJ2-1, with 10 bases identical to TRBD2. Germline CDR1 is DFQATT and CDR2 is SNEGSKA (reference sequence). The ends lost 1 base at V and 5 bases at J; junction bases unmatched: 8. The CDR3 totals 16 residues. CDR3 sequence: CSARGPLAGANNEQFF. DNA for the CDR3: TGCAGTGCTAGAGGCCCTCTAGCGGGAGCAAACAATGAGCAGTTCTTC.

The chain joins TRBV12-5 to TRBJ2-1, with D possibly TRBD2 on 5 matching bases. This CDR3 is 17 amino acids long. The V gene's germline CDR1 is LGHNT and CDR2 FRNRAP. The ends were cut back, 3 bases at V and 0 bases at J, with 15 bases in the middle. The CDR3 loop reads CASGLWWERSSYNEQFF. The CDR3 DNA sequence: TGTGCTAGTGGTTTATGGTGGGAGAGGAGCTCCTACAATGAGCAGTTCTTC.

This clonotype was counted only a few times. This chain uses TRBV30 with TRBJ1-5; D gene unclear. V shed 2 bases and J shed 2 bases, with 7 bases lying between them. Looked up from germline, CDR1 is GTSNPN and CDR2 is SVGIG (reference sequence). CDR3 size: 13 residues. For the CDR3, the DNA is TGTGCCTGGAGTTCGGCAGGCAATCAGCCCCAGCATTTT. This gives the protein CAWSSAGNQPQHF.

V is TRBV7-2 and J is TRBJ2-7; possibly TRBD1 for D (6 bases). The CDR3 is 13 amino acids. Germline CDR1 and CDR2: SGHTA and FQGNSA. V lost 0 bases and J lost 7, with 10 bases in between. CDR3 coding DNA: TGTGCCAGCAGCTTAGCGCAACAGGGAGAGCAGTACGTC. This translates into CASSLAQQGEQYV.

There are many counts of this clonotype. The CDR3 is CASSQLGLANTGELFF. CDR3 sequence (DNA): TGCGCCAGCAGCCAACTGGGACTAGCGAACACCGGGGAGCTGTTTTTT. V is TRBV4-1 and J is TRBJ2-2; 8 bases are shared with TRBD2. V lost 2 bases to trimming and J lost 0 bases; unmatched junction nucleotides: 2. CDR3 length equals 16 residues. The germline V gene encodes CDR1 MGHRA and CDR2 YSYEKL.

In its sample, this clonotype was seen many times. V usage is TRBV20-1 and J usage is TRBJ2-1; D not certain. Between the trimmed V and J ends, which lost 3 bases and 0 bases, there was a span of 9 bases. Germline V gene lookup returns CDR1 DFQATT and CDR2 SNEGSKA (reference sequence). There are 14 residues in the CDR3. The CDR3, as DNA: TGCAGTGCTAGCGGACCCCCCTCCTACAATGAGCAGTTCTTC. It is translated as CSASGPPSYNEQFF.

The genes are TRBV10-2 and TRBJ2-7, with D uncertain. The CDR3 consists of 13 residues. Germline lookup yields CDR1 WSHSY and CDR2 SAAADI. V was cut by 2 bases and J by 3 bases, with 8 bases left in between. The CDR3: CASSESLFYEQYV. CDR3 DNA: TGCGCCAGCAGTGAGAGTCTTTTCTACGAGCAGTACGTC.

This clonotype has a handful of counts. CDR3 sequence reads: CASSPTGVGGAHSYRNEQFF. CDR3 DNA sequence: TGTGCCAGCAGCCCAACCGGCGTGGGGGGGGCGCATTCATACCGCAATGAGCAGTTCTTC. V is TRBV11-2 and J is TRBJ2-1; D perhaps matches TRBD2 (7 bases). The CDR3 covers 20 residues. CDR1 is SGHAT, CDR2 FQNNGV, per germline. V was cut by 5 bases and J by 6 bases, with 32 bases left in between.

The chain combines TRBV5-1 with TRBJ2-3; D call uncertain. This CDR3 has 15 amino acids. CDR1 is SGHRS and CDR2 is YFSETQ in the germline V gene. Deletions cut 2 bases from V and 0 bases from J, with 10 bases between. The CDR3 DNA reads TGCGCCAGCAGCTTTACCGGATATAGCACAGATACGCAGTATTTT. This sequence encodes CASSFTGYSTDTQYF.

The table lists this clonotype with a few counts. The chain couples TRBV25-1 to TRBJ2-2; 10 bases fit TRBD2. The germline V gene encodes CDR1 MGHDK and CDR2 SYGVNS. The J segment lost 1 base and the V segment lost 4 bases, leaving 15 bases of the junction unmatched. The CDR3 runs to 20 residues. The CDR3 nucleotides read TGTGCCAGCAGTGGTACCTCGACTAGCGGGCCACCTCTGAACACCGGGGAGCTGTTTTTT. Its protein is CASSGTSTSGPPLNTGELFF. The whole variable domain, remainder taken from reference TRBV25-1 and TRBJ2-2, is EADIYQTPRYLVIGTGKKITLECSQTMGHDKMYWYQQDPGMELHLIHYSYGVNSTEKGDLSSESTVSRIRTEHFPLTLESARPSHTSQYLCASSGTSTSGPPLNTGELFFGEGSRLTVL.

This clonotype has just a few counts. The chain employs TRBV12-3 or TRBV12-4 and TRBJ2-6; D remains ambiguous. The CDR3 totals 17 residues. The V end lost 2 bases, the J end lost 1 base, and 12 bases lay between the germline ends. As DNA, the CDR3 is TGTGCCAGCAGTTTATTCCGGAATAGGTCTGGGGCCAACGTCCTGACTTTC. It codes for CASSLFRNRSGANVLTF.